This TCR beta chain was sequenced for a study of neoadjuvant nivolumab and ipilimumab in lung cancer. The J segment lost 6 bases and the V segment lost 3 bases, leaving 11 bases of the junction unmatched. The CDR3 loop spans 15 amino acids. Germline V CDR1 and CDR2: SGHNT, YENEEA. Profiled with immunoSEQ multiplex PCR; TCRdb holds only in-frame clones, not every one. The sample gives around 24,000 clones, 82% of which show up once; about 8.6% is in the top ten. The chain combines TRBV11-3 with TRBJ2-7; 7 bases fit TRBD1. This sequence originates from an adult with non-small cell lung cancer. This material consisted of tumor tissue, taken after neoadjuvant nivolumab, alone or with ipilimumab, at or shortly before surgery. The CDR3 nucleotides read TGTGCCAGCAGCTTGGGCGACAGGGAATTTCTCGAGCAGTACTTC. The encoded protein is CASSLGDREFLEQYF.